The T cell receptor (beta chain) described here comes from a study of chemoradiotherapy in HPV16-positive cancers. On this clone: What it recognizes is unknown.

General observations from the study: The functional HPV-specific definition rests on just a couple of HPV16-positive patients. For HPV16-positive patients, expanding HPV-responsive T cells associated with longer recurrence-free survival.

The protocol was immunoSEQ multiplex PCR, while the TCRdb copy is restricted to in-frame clones and leaves out a portion. The sample holds about 14,000 clones, approximately 89% seen once. This TCR was sampled from a human donor with HPV-associated anogenital cancer. The sample in question was tumor tissue, obtained from a patient who underwent chemoradiotherapy.

CDR3 loop: CASSQGTWDRGEKLFF. The CDR3 bases are TGTGCCAGCAGCCAGGGGACCTGGGACAGGGGTGAAAAACTGTTTTTT. The V call is TRBV4-2, the J call TRBJ1-4; 10 bases match TRBD1. Germline CDR1 reads LGHNA; CDR2 reads YNFKEQ. The CDR3 covers 16 residues. The ends lost 3 bases at V and 7 bases at J; junction bases unmatched: 8.